This T cell receptor beta chain was captured in a study of CD8+ T cells in alopecia areata listed by TCRdb under 2018. Concerning the study at large: The study used high-throughput TCRbeta sequencing to examine T cell clonal expansion in alopecia areata, in both the C3H/HeJ mouse model and human patients. RNA was extracted with the PAXgene miRNA kit for fixed scalp, the miRNeasy kit for PBMCs, and the RNeasy kit for mouse skin. Scalp clonality was compared among normal scalp (n=4), patchy alopecia areata scalp (n=8), and alopecia totalis/universalis scalp (n=8). Scalp tissue and sorted CD4+ and CD8+ peripheral blood T cells from patchy and totalis/universalis alopecia areata patients and from healthy controls were covered by human TCRbeta sequencing. Amplification of TCRbeta CDR3 regions was done by immunoSEQ multiplex PCR using 35 Vbeta forward primers and 13 Jbeta reverse primers.

PBMCs were isolated by density centrifugation and stained for CD3, CD4 and CD8, and CD4+ and CD8+ T cells were sorted on a FACSAria. Unaffected controls provided scalp biopsies and blood samples. Libraries were made using the immunoSEQ multiplex PCR assay. To provide template for TCR sequencing, every sample had RNA extracted and reverse transcribed into cDNA. First-strand cDNA was synthesized using SuperScript III with a 2:1 mix of oligo-dT and random hexamers. A synthetic immune receptor repertoire was used to gauge amplification bias, and whatever bias remained was removed computationally. The paper's data handling went like this. Raw reads were preprocessed for error removal, and CDR3 was defined according to IMGT conventions as running from the conserved cysteine to phenylalanine. Clonality was computed as 1 minus the Shannon entropy, with the entropy normalized by log2 of the number of productive unique TCRs. Whether scalp clones were CD4 or CD8 was inferred by matching scalp TCRbeta sequences against CD4 and CD8 repertoires sorted from blood. This is the immuneACCESS table as TCRdb keeps it, with only in-frame sequences that have V and J called. A part of the clones is gone; compared with another copy, unresolved V genes explain less than half, and the rest is unexplained. That table supplies the V and J calls and clone size; D and trimming were determined from the DNA. The sample yields 150,000 to 200,000 clones; roughly 50% were counted once. The ten largest account for about 4.9% of the sample.

As regards this clone: What this receptor recognizes is not known. The sample holds no much larger clone one base away, and base qualities are not on file.

What the authors observed across the whole study: Compared with normal scalp, lesional scalp, particularly in alopecia totalis/universalis, had higher clonality and more expanded CD8+ clones, which suggests antigenic drive. Resident alphabeta T cells in normal human skin are also sequenced, complicating scalp TCR repertoire analysis, unlike mouse skin dominated by gammadelta T cells. Shared TCR sequences between patients were less evident than in mice, which may be partly attributable to HLA diversity in the patient population.

V and J are trimmed by 4 bases and 5 bases, and the gene matches miss 7 bases of the junction. The CDR1 and CDR2 encoded by the germline V gene are SGDLS and YYNGEE. Measured from the cysteine to the phenylalanine, the CDR3 is 14 residues long. The only DNA kept is the CDR3, 42 bases in frame from the first base. The chain is assembled from TRBV9 and TRBJ2-7; TRBD1 agrees with 9 junctional bases. The origin of this receptor is a human donor in good health. Sequenced sample: CD4+ T cells sorted from blood. The CDR3 protein sequence reads: CASSKWDRAHEQYF. The nucleotide sequence reads as follows: TGTGCCAGCAGCAAATGGGACAGGGCCCACGAGCAGTACTTC.